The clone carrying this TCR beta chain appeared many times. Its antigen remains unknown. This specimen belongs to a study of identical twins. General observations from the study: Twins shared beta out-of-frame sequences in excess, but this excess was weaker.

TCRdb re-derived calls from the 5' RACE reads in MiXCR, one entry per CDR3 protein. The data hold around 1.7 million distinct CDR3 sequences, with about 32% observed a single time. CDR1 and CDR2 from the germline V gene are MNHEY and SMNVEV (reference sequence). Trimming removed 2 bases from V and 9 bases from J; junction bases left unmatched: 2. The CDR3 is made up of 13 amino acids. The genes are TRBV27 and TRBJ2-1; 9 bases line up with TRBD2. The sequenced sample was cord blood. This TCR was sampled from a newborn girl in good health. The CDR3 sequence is CASSLLAGSEQFF. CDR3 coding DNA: TGTGCCAGCAGTTTACTAGCGGGAAGTGAGCAGTTCTTC.